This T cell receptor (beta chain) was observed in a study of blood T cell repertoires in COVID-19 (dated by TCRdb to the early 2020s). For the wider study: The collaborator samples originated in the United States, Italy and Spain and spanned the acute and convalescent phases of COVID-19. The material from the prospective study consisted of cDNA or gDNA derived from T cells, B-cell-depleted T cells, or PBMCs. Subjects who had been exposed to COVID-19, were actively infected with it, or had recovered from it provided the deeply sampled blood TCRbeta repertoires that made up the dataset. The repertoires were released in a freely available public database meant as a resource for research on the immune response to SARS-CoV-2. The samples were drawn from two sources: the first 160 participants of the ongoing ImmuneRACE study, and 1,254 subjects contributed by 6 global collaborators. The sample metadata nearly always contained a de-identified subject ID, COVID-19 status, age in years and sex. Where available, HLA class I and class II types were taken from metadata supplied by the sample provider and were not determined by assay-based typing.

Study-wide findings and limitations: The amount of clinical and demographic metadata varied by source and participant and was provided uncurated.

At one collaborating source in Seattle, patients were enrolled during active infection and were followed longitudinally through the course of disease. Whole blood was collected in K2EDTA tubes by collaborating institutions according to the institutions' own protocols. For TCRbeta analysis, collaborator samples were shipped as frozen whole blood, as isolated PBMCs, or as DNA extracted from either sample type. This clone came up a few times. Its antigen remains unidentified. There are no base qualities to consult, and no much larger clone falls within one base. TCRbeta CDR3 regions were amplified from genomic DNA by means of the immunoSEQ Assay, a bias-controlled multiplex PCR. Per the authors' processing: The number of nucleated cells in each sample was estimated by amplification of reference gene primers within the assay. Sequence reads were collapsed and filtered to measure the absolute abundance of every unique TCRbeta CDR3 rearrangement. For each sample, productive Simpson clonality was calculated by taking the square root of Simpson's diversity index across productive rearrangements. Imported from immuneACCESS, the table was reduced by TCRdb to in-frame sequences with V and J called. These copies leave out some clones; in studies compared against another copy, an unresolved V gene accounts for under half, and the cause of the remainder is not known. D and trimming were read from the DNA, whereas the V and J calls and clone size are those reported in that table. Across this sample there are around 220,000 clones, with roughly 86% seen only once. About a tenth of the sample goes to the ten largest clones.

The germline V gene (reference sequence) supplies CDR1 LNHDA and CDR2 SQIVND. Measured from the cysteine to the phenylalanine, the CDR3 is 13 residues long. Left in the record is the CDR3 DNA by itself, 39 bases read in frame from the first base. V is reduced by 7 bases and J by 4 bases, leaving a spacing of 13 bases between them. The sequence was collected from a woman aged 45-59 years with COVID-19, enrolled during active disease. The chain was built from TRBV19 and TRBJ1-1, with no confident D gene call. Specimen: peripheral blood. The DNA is TGTGCCAGTACCCTATTTGGTGGCACTGAAGCTTTCTTT. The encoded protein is CASTLFGGTEAFF.